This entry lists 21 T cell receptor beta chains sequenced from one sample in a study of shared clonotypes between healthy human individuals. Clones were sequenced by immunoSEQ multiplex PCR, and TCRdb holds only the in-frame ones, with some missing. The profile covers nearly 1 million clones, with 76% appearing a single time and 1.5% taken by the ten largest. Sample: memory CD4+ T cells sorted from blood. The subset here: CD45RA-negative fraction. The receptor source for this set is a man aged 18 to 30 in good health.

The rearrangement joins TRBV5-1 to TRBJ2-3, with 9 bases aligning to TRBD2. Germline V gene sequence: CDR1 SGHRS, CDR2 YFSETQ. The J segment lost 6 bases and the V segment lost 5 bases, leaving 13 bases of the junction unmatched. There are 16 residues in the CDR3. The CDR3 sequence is CASSEVAGAPGDTQYF. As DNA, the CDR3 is TGCGCCAGCAGTGAGGTAGCGGGGGCCCCCGGGGATACGCAGTATTTT.

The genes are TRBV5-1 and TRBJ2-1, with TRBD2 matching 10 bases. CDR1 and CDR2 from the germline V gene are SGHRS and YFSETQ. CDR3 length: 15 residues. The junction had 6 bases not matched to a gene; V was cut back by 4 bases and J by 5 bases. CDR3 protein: CASSILAGADNEQFF. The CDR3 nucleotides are TGCGCCAGCAGCATCCTAGCGGGAGCCGACAATGAGCAGTTCTTC.

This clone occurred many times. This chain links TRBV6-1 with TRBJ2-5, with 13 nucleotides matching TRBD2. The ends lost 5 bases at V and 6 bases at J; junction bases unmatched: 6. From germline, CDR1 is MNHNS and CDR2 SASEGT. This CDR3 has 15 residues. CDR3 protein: CASSTTSGGAQTQYF. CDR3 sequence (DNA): TGTGCCAGCAGTACAACTAGCGGGGGGGCTCAGACCCAGTACTTC.

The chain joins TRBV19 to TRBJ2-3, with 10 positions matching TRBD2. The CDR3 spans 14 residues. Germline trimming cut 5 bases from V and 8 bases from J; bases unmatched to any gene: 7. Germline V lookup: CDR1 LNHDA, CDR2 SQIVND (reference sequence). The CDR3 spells CASSEQRGGGTQYF. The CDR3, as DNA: TGTGCCAGTAGTGAACAGCGGGGGGGTGGTACGCAGTATTTT.

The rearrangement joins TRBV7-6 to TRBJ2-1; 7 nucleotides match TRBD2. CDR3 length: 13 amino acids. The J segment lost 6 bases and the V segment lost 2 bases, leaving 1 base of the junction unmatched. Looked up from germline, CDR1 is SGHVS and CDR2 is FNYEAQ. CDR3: CASSLPGGNEQFF. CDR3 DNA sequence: TGTGCCAGCAGCTTACCGGGGGGCAATGAGCAGTTCTTC.

The CDR3 protein is CASRGVAGGYGYTF. DNA for the CDR3: TGTGCCAGCAGAGGGGTCGCCGGTGGATATGGCTACACCTTC. This sequence joins TRBV9 and TRBJ1-2; possibly TRBD1 for D (5 bases). This CDR3 contains 14 residues. Germline loops: CDR1 SGDLS, CDR2 YYNGEE. V lost 5 bases to trimming and J lost 5 bases, with 16 bases between them.

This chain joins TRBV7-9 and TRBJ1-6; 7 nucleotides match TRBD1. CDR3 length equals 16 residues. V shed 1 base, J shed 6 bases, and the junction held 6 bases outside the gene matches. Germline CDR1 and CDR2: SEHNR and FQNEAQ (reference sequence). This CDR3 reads CASSLDLGTVNSPLHF. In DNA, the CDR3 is TGTGCCAGCAGCTTAGATTTGGGGACAGTTAATTCACCCCTCCACTTT.

The CDR3 here is CASSRGANVLTF. Written as DNA, the CDR3 is TGTGCCAGCAGCCGTGGGGCCAACGTCCTGACTTTC. The rearrangement uses TRBV9 and TRBJ2-6; D gene uncertain. Trimming left V 4 bases short and J 3 bases short, with 2 bases between. Germline V gives CDR1 SGDLS, CDR2 YYNGEE. The CDR3 loop spans 12 amino acids.

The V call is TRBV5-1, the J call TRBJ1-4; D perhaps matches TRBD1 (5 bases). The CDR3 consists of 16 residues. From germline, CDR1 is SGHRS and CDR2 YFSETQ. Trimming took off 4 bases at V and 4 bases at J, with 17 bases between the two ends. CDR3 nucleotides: TGCGCCAGCAGCAGAGCTGAAGCCGGGGGTAATGAAAAACTGTTTTTT. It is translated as CASSRAEAGGNEKLFF.

CDR3 in DNA: TGTGCCAGCAGTTCGGCCGGGACAGGGGGCTATGGCTACACCTTC. Translated, it gives CASSSAGTGGYGYTF. The chain employs TRBV27 and TRBJ1-2, with 11 positions matching TRBD1. J lost 4 bases, V lost 4 bases, and 5 bases had no gene match. Per the germline V gene, CDR1 is MNHEY and CDR2 is SMNVEV (reference sequence). This CDR3 has 15 residues.

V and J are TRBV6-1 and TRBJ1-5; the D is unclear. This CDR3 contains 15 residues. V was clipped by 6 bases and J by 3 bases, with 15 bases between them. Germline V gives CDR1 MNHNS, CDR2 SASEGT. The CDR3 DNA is TGTGCCAGCAGACACAATCTCGGAAACAATCAGCCCCAGCATTTT. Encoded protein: CASRHNLGNNQPQHF.

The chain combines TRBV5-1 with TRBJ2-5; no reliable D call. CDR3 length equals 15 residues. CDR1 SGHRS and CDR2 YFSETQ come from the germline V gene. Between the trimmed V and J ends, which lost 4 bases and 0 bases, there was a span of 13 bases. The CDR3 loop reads CASSPIVGNQETQYF. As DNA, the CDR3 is TGCGCCAGCAGCCCTATAGTGGGGAACCAAGAGACCCAGTACTTC. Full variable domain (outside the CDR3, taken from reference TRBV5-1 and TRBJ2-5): KAGVTQTPRYLIKTRGQQVTLSCSPISGHRSVSWYQQTPGQGLQFLFEYFSETQRNKGNFPGRFSGRQFSNSRSEMNVSTLELGDSALYLCASSPIVGNQETQYFGPGTRLLVL.

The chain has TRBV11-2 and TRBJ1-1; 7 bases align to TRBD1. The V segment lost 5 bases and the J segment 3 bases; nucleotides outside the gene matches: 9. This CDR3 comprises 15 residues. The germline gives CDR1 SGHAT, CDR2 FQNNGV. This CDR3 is CASSTNRGPYTEAFF. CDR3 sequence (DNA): TGTGCCAGCAGCACCAACAGGGGTCCGTACACTGAAGCTTTCTTT.

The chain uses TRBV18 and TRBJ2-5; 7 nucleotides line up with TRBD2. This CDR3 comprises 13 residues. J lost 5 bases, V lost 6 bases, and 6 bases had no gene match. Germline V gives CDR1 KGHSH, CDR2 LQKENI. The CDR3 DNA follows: TGTGCCAGCTCTCGCGGGAGAGGTGAGACCCAGTACTTC. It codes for CASSRGRGETQYF.

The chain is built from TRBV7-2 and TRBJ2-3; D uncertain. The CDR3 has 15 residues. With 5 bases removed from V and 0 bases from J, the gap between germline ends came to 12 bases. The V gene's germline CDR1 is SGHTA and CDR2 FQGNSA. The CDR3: CASSPPSASTDTQYF. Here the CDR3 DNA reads TGTGCCAGCAGCCCGCCCTCGGCTAGCACAGATACGCAGTATTTT.

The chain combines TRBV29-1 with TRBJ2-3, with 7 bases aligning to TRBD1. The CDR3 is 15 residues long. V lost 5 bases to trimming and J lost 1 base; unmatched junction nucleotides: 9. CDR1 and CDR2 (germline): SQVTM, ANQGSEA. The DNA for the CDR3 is TGCAGCGTTCAAAAGGGGGCTAGGGGCACAGATACGCAGTATTTT. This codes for CSVQKGARGTDTQYF.

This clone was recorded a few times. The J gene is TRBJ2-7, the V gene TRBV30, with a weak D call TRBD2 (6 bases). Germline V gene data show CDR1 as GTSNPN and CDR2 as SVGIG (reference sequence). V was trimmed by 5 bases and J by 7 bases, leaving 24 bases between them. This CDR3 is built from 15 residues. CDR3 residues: CAWGRTGTVGREQYF. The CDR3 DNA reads TGTGCCTGGGGGAGGACCGGGACGGTTGGGAGGGAGCAGTACTTC.

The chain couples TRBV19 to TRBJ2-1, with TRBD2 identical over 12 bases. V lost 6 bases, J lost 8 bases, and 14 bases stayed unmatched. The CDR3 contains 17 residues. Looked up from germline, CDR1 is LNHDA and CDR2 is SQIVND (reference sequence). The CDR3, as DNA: TGTGCCAGTAGACAGGGCCTTCTAGCGGGAGGGCCCTATGAGCAGTTCTTC. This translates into CASRQGLLAGGPYEQFF.

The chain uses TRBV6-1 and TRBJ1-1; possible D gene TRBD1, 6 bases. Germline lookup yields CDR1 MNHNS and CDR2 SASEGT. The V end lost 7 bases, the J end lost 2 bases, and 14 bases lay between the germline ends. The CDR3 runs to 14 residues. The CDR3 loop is CASKVWGGNTEAFF. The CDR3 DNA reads TGTGCCAGCAAAGTCTGGGGGGGCAACACTGAAGCTTTCTTT.

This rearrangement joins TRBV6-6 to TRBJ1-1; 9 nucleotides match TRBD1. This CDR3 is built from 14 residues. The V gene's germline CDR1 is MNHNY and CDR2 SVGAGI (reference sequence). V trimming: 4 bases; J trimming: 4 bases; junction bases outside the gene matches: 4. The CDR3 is CASSLQGARTEAFF. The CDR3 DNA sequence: TGTGCCAGCAGTTTACAGGGGGCGCGCACTGAAGCTTTCTTT.

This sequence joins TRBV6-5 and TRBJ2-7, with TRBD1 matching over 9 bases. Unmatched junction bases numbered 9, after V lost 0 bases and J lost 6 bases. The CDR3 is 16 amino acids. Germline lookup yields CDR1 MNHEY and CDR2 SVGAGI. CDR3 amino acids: CASSYSTPGQGTEQYF. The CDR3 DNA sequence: TGTGCCAGCAGTTACTCGACTCCGGGACAGGGCACCGAGCAGTACTTC.